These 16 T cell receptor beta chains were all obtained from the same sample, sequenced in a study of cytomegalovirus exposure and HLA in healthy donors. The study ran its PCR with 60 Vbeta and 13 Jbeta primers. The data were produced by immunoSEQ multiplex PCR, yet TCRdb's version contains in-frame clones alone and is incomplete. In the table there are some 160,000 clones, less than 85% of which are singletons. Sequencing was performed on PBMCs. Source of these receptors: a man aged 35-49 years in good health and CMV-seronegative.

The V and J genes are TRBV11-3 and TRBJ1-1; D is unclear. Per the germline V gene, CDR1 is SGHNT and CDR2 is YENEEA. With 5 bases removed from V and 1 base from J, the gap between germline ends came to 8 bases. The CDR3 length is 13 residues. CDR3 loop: CASSPPGNTEAFF. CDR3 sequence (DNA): TGTGCCAGCAGCCCGCCGGGGAACACTGAAGCTTTCTTT.

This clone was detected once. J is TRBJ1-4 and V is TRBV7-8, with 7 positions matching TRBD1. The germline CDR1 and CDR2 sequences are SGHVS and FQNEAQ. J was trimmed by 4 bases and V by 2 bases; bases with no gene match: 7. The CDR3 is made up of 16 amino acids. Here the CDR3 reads CASSLSAGGNNEKLFF. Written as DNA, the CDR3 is TGTGCCAGCAGCTTATCTGCAGGGGGAAATAATGAAAAACTGTTTTTT.

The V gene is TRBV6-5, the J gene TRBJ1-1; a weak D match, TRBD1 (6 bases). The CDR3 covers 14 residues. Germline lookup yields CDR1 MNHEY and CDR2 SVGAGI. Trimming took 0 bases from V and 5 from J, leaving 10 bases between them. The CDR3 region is CASSYSRGTTEAFF. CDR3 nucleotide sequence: TGTGCCAGCAGTTACTCGAGGGGGACGACTGAAGCTTTCTTT.

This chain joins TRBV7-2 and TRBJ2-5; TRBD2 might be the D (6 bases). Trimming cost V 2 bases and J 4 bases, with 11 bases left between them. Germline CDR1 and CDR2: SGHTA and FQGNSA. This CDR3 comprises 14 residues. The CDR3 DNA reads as TGTGCCAGCAGCTTACCCTCGGGGGTAGAGACCCAGTACTTC. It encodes CASSLPSGVETQYF.

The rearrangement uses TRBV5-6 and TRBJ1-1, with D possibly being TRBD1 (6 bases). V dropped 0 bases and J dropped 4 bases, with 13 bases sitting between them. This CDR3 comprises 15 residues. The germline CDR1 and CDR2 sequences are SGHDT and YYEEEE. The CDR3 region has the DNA TGTGCCAGCAGCTTGGCCGGCGGGGGGCGCACTGAAGCTTTCTTT. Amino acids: CASSLAGGGRTEAFF.

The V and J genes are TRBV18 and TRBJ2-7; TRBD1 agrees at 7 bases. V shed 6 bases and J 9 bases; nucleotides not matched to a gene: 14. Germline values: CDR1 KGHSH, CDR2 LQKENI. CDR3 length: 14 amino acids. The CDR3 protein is CASSRQTTGSWQYF. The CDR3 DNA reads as TGTGCCAGCTCTCGCCAAACGACAGGGTCGTGGCAGTACTTC.

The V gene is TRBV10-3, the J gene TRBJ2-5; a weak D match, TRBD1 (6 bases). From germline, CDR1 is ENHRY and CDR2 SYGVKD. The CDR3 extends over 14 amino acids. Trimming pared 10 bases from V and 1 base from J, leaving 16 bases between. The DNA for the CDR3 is TGTGCCACCAAGGGGGAGAGTGGCCAAGAGACCCAGTACTTC. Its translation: CATKGESGQETQYF.

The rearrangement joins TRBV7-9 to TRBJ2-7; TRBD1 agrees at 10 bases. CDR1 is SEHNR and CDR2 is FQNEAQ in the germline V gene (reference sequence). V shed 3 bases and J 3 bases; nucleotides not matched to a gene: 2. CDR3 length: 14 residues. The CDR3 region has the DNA TGTGCCAGCAGCTTCCGGGACAGGGGCTACGAGCAGTACTTC. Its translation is CASSFRDRGYEQYF. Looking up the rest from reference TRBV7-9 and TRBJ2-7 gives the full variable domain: DTGVSQNPRHKITKRGQNVTFRCDPISEHNRLYWYRQTLGQGPEFLTYFQNEAQLEKSRLLSDRFSAERPKGSFSTLEIQRTEQGDSAMYLCASSFRDRGYEQYFGPGTRLTVT.

DNA for the CDR3: TGTGCCAGCAACCGGGACAGCTACACCGGGGAGCTGTTTTTT. Its translation is CASNRDSYTGELFF. The chain uses TRBV25-1 and TRBJ2-2; 7 bases map to TRBD1. This CDR3 has 14 amino acids. From germline, CDR1 is MGHDK and CDR2 SYGVNS. The V segment lost 7 bases and the J segment 3 bases; nucleotides outside the gene matches: 5.

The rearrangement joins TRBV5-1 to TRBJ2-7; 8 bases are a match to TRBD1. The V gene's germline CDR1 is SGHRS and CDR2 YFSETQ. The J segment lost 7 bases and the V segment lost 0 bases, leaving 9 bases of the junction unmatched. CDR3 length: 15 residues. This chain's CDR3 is CASSLGTGHGGEQYF. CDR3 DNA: TGCGCCAGCAGCTTGGGGACAGGGCACGGAGGGGAGCAGTACTTC.

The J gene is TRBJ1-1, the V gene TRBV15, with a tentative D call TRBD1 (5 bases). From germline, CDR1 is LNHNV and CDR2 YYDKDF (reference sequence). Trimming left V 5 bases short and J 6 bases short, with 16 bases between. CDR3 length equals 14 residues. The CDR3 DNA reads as TGTGCCACCAGCCAGCGGGGCTCTGGCGCTGAAGCTTTCTTT. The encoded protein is CATSQRGSGAEAFF. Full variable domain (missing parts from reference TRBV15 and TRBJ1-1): DAMVIQNPRYQVTQFGKPVTLSCSQTLNHNVMYWYQQKSSQAPKLLFHYYDKDFNNEADTPDNFQSRRPNTSFCFLDIRSPGLGDTAMYLCATSQRGSGAEAFFGQGTRLTVV.

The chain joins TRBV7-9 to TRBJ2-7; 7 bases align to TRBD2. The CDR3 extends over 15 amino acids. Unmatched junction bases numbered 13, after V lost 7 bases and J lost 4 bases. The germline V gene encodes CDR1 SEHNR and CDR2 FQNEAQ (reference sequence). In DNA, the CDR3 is TGTGCCAGCATCCCATCGGGGGGAGGGCATTACGAGCAGTACTTC. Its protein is CASIPSGGGHYEQYF.

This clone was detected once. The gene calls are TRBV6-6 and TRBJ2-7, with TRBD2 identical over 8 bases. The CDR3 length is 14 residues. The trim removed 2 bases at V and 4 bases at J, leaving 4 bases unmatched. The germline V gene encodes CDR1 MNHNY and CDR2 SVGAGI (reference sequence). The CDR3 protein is CASSYPGGQYEQYF. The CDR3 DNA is TGTGCCAGCAGTTACCCGGGGGGGCAGTACGAGCAGTACTTC.

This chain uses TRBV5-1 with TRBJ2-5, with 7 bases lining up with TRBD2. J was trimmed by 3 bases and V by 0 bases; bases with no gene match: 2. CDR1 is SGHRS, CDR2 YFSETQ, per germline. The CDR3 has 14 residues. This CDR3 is CASSLAGTKETQYF. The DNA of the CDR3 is TGCGCCAGCAGCTTGGCCGGGACTAAAGAGACCCAGTACTTC.

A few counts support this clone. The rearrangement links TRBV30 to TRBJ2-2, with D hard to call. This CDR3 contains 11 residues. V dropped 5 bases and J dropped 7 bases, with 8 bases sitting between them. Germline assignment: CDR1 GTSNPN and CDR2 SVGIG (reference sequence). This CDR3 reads CAWDLIGELFF. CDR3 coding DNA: TGTGCCTGGGACTTGATCGGGGAGCTGTTTTTT.

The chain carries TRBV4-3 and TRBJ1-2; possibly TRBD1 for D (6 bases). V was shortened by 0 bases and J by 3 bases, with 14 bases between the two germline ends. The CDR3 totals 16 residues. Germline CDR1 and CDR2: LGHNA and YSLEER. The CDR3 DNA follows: TGCGCCAGCAGCCAAGAAGCTTGGGCAGGGGACTATGGCTACACCTTC. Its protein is CASSQEAWAGDYGYTF.